These T cell receptor beta chains were read from a single sample in a study of blood T cell repertoires in COVID-19. Here immunoSEQ multiplex PCR was the method, and the copy in TCRdb shows in-frame clones only, minus some. This table has approximately 180,000 clones, over 75% appearing once. Material for sequencing was peripheral blood. All receptors come from an elderly woman with acute or convalescent COVID-19. The CDR3 runs from the conserved cysteine through the conserved F or W. Fields, in order: V gene, D gene, J gene, clone size, CDR3 DNA, CDR3 protein. The D gene is left open where the match is weak. The size field is filled for only some rows; it gives once, few, many or a size class.

TRBV9	-	TRBJ2-3	-	TGTGCCAGCAGCGCCCTCTCGGAGAGCACAGATACGCAGTATTTT	CASSALSESTDTQYF
TRBV9	-	TRBJ2-3	-	TGTGCCAGCACCCAAGAGGGGGGGGCCGCAGATACGCAGTATTTT	CASTQEGGAADTQYF
TRBV7-2	-	TRBJ2-3	-	TGTGCCACGACCCCGCAGGGGATTCGCACAGATACGCAGTATTTT	CATTPQGIRTDTQYF
TRBV2	TRBD1	TRBJ2-1	-	TGTGCCAGCAGAGTGAAGGGCTCGACAGGGCTGTACAATGAGCAGTTCTTC	CASRVKGSTGLYNEQFF
TRBV14	TRBD1	TRBJ2-1	-	TGTGCCAGCAGCCAGGACAGGGTCGTCGGGCAGTTCTTC	CASSQDRVVGQFF
TRBV7-2	TRBD2	TRBJ2-7	once	TGTGCCAGCAGCCCCGGGGGGGCCTCATACGAGCAGTACTTC	CASSPGGASYEQYF
TRBV30	-	TRBJ1-6	once	TGTGCCTGGAGCTATAAGCTCGGTTCAATCCTCCACTTT	CAWSYKLGSILHF
TRBV5-1	TRBD1	TRBJ1-2	-	TGCGCCAGCAGCTCGGACAGGGGCTATGGCTACACCTTC	CASSSDRGYGYTF
TRBV7-6	TRBD2	TRBJ2-1	-	TGTGCCAGCAGCTTAGCGGCTAGCGGGACATATGAGCAGTTCTTC	CASSLAASGTYEQFF
TRBV6-5	TRBD1	TRBJ1-5	-	TGTGCCAGCAGTTCGGGACAGGCGCGCAATCAGCCCCAGCATTTT	CASSSGQARNQPQHF
TRBV7-7	-	TRBJ2-2	-	TGTGCCAGCAGCCCAATAAACAGGGCCGGGGAGCTGTTTTTT	CASSPINRAGELFF
TRBV2	TRBD1	TRBJ2-7	-	TGTGCCAGCACCCGGGACAGATCCTACGAGCAGTACTTC	CASTRDRSYEQYF
TRBV15	-	TRBJ1-2	-	TGTGCCACCAGCAGAGATCAGGGCGGCGGCTACACCTTC	CATSRDQGGGYTF
TRBV5-6	-	TRBJ2-5	-	TGTGCCAGCAGCTTCCGCCCCTCCGGGGGAGAGACCCAGTACTTC	CASSFRPSGGETQYF